The TCR beta chain under discussion was sequenced for a study of blood T cell repertoires in COVID-19. Study at large: Both acute and convalescent COVID-19 samples were obtained from the United States, Italy and Spain. Sources were T cells, B-cell-depleted T cells, or PBMCs; the material itself was cDNA or gDNA.

In the source study's methods: How many nucleated cells were present was estimated from reference gene primer amplification. Sequencing used immunoSEQ multiplex PCR; TCRdb keeps in-frame clones, though not all of them. The V and J calls and the clone size are those of that table, but D and trimming were determined from the DNA. The sample contains 110,000 to 150,000 clones, about 86% of which appear only once. This clone was recorded a few times. This sequence was found in a woman in her forties with acute or convalescent COVID-19. What was sequenced was peripheral blood.

The CDR3 loop reads CAWSVQVVGTEAFF. CDR3 sequence (DNA): TGTGCCTGGAGTGTACAGGTAGTAGGCACTGAAGCTTTCTTT. V and J are TRBV30 and TRBJ1-1, with D tentatively TRBD1 (5 bases). The germline CDR1 and CDR2 sequences are GTSNPN and SVGIG (reference sequence). The CDR3 is made up of 14 amino acids. V lost 0 bases to trimming and J lost 4 bases, with 12 bases between them.